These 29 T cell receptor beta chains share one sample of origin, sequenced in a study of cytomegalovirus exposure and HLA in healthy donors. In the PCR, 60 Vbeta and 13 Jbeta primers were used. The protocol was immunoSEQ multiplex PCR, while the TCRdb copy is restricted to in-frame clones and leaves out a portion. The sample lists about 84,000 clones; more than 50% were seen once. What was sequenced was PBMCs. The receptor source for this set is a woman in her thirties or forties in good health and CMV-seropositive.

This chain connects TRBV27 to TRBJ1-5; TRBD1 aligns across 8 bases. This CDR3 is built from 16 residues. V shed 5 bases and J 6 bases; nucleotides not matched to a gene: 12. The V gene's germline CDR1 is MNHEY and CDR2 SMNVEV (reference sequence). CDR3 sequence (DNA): TGTGCCAGCAGTCCAACTCCGACAGGGGCGGTTCAGCCCCAGCATTTT. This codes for CASSPTPTGAVQPQHF.

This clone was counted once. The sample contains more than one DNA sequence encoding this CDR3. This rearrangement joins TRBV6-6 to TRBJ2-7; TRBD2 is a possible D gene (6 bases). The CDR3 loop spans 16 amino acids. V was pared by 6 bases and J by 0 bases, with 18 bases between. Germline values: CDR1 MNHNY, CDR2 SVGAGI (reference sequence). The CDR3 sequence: CASSSQGGISSYEQYF. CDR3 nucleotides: TGTGCCAGCAGCTCTCAGGGCGGGATCTCCTCCTACGAGCAGTACTTC.

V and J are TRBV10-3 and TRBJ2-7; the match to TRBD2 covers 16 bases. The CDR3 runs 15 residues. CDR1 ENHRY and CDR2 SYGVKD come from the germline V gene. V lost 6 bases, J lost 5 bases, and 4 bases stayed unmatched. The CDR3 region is CAISAGTSGRDEQYF. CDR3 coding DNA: TGTGCCATCAGCGCGGGGACTAGCGGGAGGGACGAGCAGTACTTC.

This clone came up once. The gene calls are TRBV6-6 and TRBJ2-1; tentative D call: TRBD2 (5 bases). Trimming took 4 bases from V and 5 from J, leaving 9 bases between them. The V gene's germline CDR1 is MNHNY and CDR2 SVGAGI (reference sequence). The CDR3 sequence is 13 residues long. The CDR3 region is CASSLPGNNEQFF. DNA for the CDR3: TGTGCCAGCAGTTTACCGGGAAACAATGAGCAGTTCTTC.

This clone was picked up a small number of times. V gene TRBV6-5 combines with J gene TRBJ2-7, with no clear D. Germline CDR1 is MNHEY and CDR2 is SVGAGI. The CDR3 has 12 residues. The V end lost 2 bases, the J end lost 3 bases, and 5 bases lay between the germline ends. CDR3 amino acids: CASSYTGYEQYF. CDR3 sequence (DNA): TGTGCCAGCAGTTACACTGGCTACGAGCAGTACTTC.

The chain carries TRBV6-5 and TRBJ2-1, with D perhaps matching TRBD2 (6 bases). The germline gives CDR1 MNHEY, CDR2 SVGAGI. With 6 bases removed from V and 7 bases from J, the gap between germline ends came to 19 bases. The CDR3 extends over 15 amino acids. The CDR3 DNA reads TGTGCCAGCAGGGCGGGGCGGGACCACAGAAATGAGCAGTTCTTC. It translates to CASRAGRDHRNEQFF.

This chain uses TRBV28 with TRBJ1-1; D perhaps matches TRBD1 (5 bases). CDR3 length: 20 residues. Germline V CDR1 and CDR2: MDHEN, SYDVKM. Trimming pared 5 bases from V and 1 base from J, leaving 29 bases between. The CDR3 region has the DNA TGTGCCAGCAGTCCACCCCGATATAGACAGACAAAAACACAGAACACTGAAGCTTTCTTT. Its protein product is CASSPPRYRQTKTQNTEAFF.

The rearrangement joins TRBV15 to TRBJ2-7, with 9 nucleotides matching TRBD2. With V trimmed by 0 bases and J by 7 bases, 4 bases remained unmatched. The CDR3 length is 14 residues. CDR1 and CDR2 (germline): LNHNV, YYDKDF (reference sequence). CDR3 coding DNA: TGTGCCACCAGCAGAGATAGCGGGAGAGGAGAGCAGTACTTC. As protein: CATSRDSGRGEQYF.

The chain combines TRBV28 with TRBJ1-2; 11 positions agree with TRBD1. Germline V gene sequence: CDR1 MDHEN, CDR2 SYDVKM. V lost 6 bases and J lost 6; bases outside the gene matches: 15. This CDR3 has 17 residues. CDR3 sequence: CASSNGGMGTGGHGYTF. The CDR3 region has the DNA TGTGCCAGCAGCAATGGGGGAATGGGGACAGGGGGTCATGGCTACACCTTC.

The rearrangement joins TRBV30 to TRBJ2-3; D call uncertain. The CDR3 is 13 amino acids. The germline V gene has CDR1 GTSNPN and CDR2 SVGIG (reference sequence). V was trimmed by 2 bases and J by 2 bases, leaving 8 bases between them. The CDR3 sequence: CAWSPVNTDTQYF. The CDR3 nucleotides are TGTGCCTGGAGTCCAGTAAACACAGATACGCAGTATTTT.

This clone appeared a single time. CDR3 loop: CASSVDSRMNTEAFF. The CDR3, as DNA: TGTGCCAGCAGCGTAGACAGTAGGATGAACACTGAAGCTTTCTTT. This chain links TRBV9 with TRBJ1-1; D unclear. CDR1 is SGDLS, CDR2 YYNGEE, per germline. Deletions cut 0 bases from V and 0 bases from J, with 9 bases between. The CDR3 is made up of 15 amino acids.

CDR3 sequence reads: CASSLTRQGTDTQYF. CDR3 bases: TGTGCCAGCAGTCTAACCAGACAGGGGACAGATACGCAGTATTTT. This chain joins TRBV27 and TRBJ2-3; 8 bases are shared with TRBD1. The CDR3 loop spans 15 amino acids. The J segment lost 3 bases and the V segment lost 5 bases, leaving 7 bases of the junction unmatched. CDR1 is MNHEY, CDR2 SMNVEV, per germline (reference sequence).

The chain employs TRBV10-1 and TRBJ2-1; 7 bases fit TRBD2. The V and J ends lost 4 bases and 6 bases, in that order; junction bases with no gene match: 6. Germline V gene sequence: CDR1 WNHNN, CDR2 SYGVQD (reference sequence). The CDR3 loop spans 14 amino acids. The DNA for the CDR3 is TGCGCCAGCAGTGGGCGGGACTATCCCAATGAGCAGTTCTTC. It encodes CASSGRDYPNEQFF.

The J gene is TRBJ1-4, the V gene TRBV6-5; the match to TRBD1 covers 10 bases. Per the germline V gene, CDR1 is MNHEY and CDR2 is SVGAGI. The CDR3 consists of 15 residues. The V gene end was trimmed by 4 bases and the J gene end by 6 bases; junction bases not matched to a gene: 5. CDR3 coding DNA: TGTGCCAGCAGTTCACGACAGGGGGCGCATGAAAAACTGTTTTTT. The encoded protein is CASSSRQGAHEKLFF.

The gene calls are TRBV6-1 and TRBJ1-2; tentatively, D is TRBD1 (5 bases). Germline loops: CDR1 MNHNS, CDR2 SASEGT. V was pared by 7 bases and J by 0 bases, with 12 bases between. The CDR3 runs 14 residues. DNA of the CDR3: TGTGCCAGCAAAGCGAAGGACACTAACTATGGCTACACCTTC. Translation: CASKAKDTNYGYTF.

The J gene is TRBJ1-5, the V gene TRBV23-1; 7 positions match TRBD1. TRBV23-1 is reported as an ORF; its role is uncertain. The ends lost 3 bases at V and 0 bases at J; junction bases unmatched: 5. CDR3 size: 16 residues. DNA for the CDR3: TGCGCCAGCAGTCACCCCGGGACAGATAGCAATCAGCCCCAGCATTTT. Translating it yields CASSHPGTDSNQPQHF.

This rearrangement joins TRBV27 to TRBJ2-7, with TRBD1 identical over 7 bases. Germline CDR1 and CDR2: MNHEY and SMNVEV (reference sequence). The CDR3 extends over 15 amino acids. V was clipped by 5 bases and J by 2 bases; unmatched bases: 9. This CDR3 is CASSPTGSVTYEQYF. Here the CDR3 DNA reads TGTGCCAGCAGTCCGACAGGGTCGGTTACCTACGAGCAGTACTTC.

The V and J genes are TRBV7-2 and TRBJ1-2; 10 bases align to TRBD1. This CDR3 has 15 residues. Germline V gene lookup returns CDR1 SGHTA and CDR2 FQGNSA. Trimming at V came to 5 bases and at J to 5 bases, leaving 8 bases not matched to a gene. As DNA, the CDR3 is TGTGCCAGCAGCCCCGACAGGGGGCGCGTGTATGGCTACACCTTC. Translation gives CASSPDRGRVYGYTF.

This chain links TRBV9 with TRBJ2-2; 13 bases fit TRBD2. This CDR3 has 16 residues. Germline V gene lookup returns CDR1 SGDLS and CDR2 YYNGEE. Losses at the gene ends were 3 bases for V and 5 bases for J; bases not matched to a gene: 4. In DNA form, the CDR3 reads TGTGCCAGCAGCGCCCCACTAGCGGGAGGGACCGGGGAGCTGTTTTTT. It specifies CASSAPLAGGTGELFF.

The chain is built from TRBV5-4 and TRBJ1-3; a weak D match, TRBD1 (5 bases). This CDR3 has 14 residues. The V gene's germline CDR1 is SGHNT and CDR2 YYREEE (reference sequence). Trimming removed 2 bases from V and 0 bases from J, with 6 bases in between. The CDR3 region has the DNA TGTGCCAGCAGCTTAGGGGCCTCTGGAAACACCATATATTTT. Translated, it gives CASSLGASGNTIYF.

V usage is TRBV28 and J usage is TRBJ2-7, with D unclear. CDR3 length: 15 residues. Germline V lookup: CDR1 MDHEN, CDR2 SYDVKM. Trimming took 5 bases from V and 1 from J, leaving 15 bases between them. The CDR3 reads CASSPLSARSYEQYF. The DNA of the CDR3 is TGTGCCAGCAGTCCCCTCTCCGCGCGTTCCTACGAGCAGTACTTC.

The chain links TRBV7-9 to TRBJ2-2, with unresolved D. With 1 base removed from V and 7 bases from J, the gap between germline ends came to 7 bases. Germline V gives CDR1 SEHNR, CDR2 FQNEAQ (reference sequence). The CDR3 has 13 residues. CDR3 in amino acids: CASSLVYGGELFF. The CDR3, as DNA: TGTGCCAGCAGCTTAGTTTACGGCGGGGAGCTGTTTTTT.

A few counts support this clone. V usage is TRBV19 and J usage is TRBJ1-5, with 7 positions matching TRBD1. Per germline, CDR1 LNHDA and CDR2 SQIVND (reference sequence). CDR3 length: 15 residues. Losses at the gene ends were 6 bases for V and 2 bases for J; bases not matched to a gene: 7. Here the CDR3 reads CASSQDRVRNQPQHF. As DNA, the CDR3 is TGTGCCAGTAGCCAAGACAGGGTTCGCAATCAGCCCCAGCATTTT.

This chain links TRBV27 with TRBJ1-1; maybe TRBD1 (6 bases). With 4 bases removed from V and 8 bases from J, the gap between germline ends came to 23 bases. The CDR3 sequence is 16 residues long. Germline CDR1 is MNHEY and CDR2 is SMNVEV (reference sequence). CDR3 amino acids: CASSSIELRGPTEAFF. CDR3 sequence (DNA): TGTGCCAGCAGTTCAATCGAACTCAGGGGCCCGACGGAAGCTTTCTTT.

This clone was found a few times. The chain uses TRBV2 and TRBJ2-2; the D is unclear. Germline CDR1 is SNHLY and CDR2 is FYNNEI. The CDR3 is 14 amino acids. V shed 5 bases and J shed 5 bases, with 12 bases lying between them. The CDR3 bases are TGTGCCAGCAGTTGGCTAGTGGGTACCGGGGAGCTGTTTTTT. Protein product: CASSWLVGTGELFF.

The CDR3 sequence: CASSRDRMNTEAFF. CDR3 sequence (DNA): TGCGCCAGCAGCCGAGACAGAATGAACACTGAAGCTTTCTTT. The chain recombines TRBV4-1 with TRBJ1-1, with D possibly being TRBD1 (5 bases). Germline CDR1 reads MGHRA; CDR2 reads YSYEKL. CDR3 size: 14 residues. V was trimmed by 4 bases and J by 0 bases, leaving 9 bases between them.

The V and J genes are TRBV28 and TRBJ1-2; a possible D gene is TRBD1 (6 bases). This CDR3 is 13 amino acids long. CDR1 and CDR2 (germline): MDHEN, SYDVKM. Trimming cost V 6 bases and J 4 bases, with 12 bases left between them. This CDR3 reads CASRPGQSYGYTF. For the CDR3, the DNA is TGTGCCAGCAGACCTGGACAGAGCTATGGCTACACCTTC.

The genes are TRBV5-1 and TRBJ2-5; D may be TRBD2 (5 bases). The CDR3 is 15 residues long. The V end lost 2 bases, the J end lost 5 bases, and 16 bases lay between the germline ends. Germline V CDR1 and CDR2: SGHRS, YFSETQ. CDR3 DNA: TGCGCCAGCAGCTTTGGGAGCAGTGTGGGGGAGACCCAGTACTTC. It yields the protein CASSFGSSVGETQYF.

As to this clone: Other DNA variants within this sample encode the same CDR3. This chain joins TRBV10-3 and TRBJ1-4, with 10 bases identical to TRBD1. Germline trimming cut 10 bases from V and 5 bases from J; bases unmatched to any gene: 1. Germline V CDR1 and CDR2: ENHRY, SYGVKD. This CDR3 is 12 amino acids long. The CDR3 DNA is TGTGCCACGGGACAGGGGAATGAAAAACTGTTTTTT. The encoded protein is CATGQGNEKLFF.